Below, 3 T cell receptor beta chains from the same sample are listed, as sequenced in a study of blood T cell repertoires in COVID-19. The assay was immunoSEQ multiplex PCR, and TCRdb's table has in-frame clones only and misses some. The sample holds 130,000 or so clones; 88% are singletons and the top ten take over 1.5%. Sample: peripheral blood. These TCRs come from an older woman with acute or convalescent COVID-19.

This chain links TRBV21-1 with TRBJ2-7; the D segment call TRBD2 is taken from the table without a DNA check. TRBV21-1 is recorded as a pseudogene. This CDR3 has 14 amino acids. The CDR3: CASSGGGSPYEQYF. The CDR3 nucleotides are TGTGCCAGCAGCGGGGGAGGCAGTCCCTACGAGCAGTACTTC.

V usage is TRBV5-1 and J usage is TRBJ2-1; 9 positions match TRBD2. The germline V gene has CDR1 SGHRS and CDR2 YFSETQ. The CDR3 totals 14 residues. V shed 3 bases and J 6 bases; nucleotides not matched to a gene: 4. The CDR3 here is CASSSLTSGNEQFF. The CDR3 DNA is TGCGCCAGCAGCTCCCTGACTAGCGGCAATGAGCAGTTCTTC.

The V gene is TRBV6-5, the J gene TRBJ2-2, with D perhaps matching TRBD1 (5 bases). This CDR3 is 15 amino acids long. V shed 6 bases and J shed 0 bases, with 11 bases lying between them. Germline V gene sequence: CDR1 MNHEY, CDR2 SVGAGI. CDR3 amino acids: CASRGLTTNTGELFF. CDR3 coding DNA: TGTGCCAGCAGGGGGCTGACCACGAACACCGGGGAGCTGTTTTTT.